Listed here are 21 T cell receptor beta chains from one sample, sequenced in a study of blood T cells in healthy people across ages. A sample-barcoded 5' primer and a J-beta primer mix were used in a second PCR of about 6 to 12 cycles. One entry per CDR3 protein results from TCRdb running MiXCR on the 5' RACE reads. The sample includes more than 650,000 distinct CDR3 sequences, 22% of them seen just once. The sample comprised blood. The receptor set was obtained from a man between 65 and 85 years old in good health.

V is TRBV29-1 and J is TRBJ2-3; 13 bases line up with TRBD2. The V segment lost 5 bases and the J segment 6 bases; nucleotides outside the gene matches: 5. CDR3 length equals 14 residues. CDR1 and CDR2 (germline): SQVTM, ANQGSEA. CDR3 nucleotide sequence: TGCAGCGTTTTGACTAGCGGGGGGTCGGATACGCAGTATTTT. This sequence encodes CSVLTSGGSDTQYF.

This clonotype has only a few counts. The CDR3, as DNA: TGTGCCTGGAGTCGGACAGGGCGTGACTATGGCTACACCTTC. Translation: CAWSRTGRDYGYTF. The chain carries TRBV30 and TRBJ1-2; TRBD1 matches at 8 bases. CDR1 GTSNPN and CDR2 SVGIG come from the germline V gene (reference sequence). V gave up 2 bases and J gave up 3 bases; unmatched junction bases: 5. CDR3 length equals 14 residues. Combining the CDR3 with reference TRBV30 and TRBJ1-2 gives the whole variable domain SQTIHQWPATLVQPVGSPLSLECTVEGTSNPNLYWYRQAAGRGLQLLFYSVGIGQISSEVPQNLSASRPQDRQFILSSKKLLLSDSGFYLCAWSRTGRDYGYTFGSGTRLTVV.

This chain uses TRBV12-3 or TRBV12-4 with TRBJ2-2; D uncertain. Between the trimmed V and J ends, which lost 7 bases and 8 bases, there was a span of 17 bases. This CDR3 region has 14 residues. The CDR3 DNA follows: TGTGCCAGCAATCGCGGCGGCTTAGGAGGGGAGCTGTTTTTT. Its protein is CASNRGGLGGELFF.

The genes are TRBV7-3 and TRBJ2-3, with TRBD2 matching 13 bases. CDR3 length equals 17 residues. Germline V gene data show CDR1 as SGHTA and CDR2 as FQGTGA. The V segment lost 5 bases and the J segment 5 bases; nucleotides outside the gene matches: 10. CDR3 in amino acids: CASSAYGTSGVLDTQYF. DNA of the CDR3: TGTGCCAGCAGCGCCTACGGGACTAGCGGGGTTTTAGATACGCAGTATTTT.

The J gene is TRBJ2-1, the V gene TRBV29-1; TRBD2 matches at 11 bases. Germline trimming cut 3 bases from V and 5 bases from J; bases unmatched to any gene: 6. The germline V gene encodes CDR1 SQVTM and CDR2 ANQGSEA. The CDR3 has 15 residues. CDR3 sequence (DNA): TGCAGCGTTGAGGTAACTAGCGGGAGAGACAATGAGCAGTTCTTC. Protein sequence: CSVEVTSGRDNEQFF.

The rearrangement uses TRBV5-1 and TRBJ2-3; D is undetermined. Deletions cut 5 bases from V and 2 bases from J, with 9 bases between. This CDR3 has 13 residues. CDR1 and CDR2 from the germline V gene are SGHRS and YFSETQ. For the CDR3, the DNA is TGCGCCAGCAGAGGGTCTGCCACAGATACGCAGTATTTT. It encodes CASRGSATDTQYF.

The chain couples TRBV5-1 to TRBJ2-3, with TRBD2 identical over 11 bases. This CDR3 spans 17 amino acids. V lost 6 bases, J lost 1 base, and 10 bases stayed unmatched. Germline V gene data show CDR1 as SGHRS and CDR2 as YFSETQ. The CDR3: CASTKKTSGARTDTQYF. Written as DNA, the CDR3 is TGCGCCAGCACCAAAAAGACTAGCGGGGCACGCACAGATACGCAGTATTTT.

This clonotype showed up just a few times. The rearrangement joins TRBV27 to TRBJ2-7; no clear D. Germline V gene data show CDR1 as MNHEY and CDR2 as SMNVEV (reference sequence). The CDR3 totals 13 residues. The germline V and J ends were trimmed by 3 bases and 4 bases, with 10 bases remaining between them. DNA of the CDR3: TGTGCCAGCAGTTTTCGTGCTGGGTACGAGCAGTACGTC. It codes for CASSFRAGYEQYV.

This clonotype has only a few counts. The V call is TRBV7-2, the J call TRBJ1-4; TRBD1 matches at 8 bases. Germline V gives CDR1 SGHTA, CDR2 FQGNSA. The V segment lost 2 bases and the J segment 4 bases; nucleotides outside the gene matches: 9. The CDR3 consists of 17 residues. CDR3 DNA: TGTGCCAGCAGCTTATCCTCGGGACAGGCCTATAATGAAAAACTGTTTTTT. It codes for CASSLSSGQAYNEKLFF.

This clonotype was seen only a few times. Being one base from a much bigger clone, this may be a read error. The rearrangement joins TRBV10-3 to TRBJ2-7; perhaps TRBD2 as D (6 bases). Looked up from germline, CDR1 is ENHRY and CDR2 is SYGVKD. Deletions cut 11 bases from V and 0 bases from J, with 17 bases between. The CDR3 contains 14 residues. The CDR3 region has the DNA TGTGCCGCTCGGGACTTCACAACCTCCTACGAGCAGTACGTC. Its protein is CAARDFTTSYEQYV.

V is TRBV6-6 and J is TRBJ2-2; D gene unclear. Per germline, CDR1 MNHNY and CDR2 SVGAGI (reference sequence). V was clipped by 5 bases and J by 6 bases, with 13 bases between them. The CDR3 runs to 14 residues. CDR3 DNA: TGTGCCAGCAGTCTCTTTGGTGACTCCGGGGAGCTGTTTTTT. Amino acid sequence: CASSLFGDSGELFF.

The CDR3 DNA reads as TGCGCCAGCAGCTTTGACGACGGGGGCCAAGAGACCCAGTACTTC. This sequence encodes CASSFDDGGQETQYF. The rearrangement uses TRBV5-1 and TRBJ2-5, with D tentatively TRBD2 (6 bases). V shed 2 bases and J shed 1 base, with 12 bases lying between them. Germline CDR1 reads SGHRS; CDR2 reads YFSETQ. The CDR3 sequence is 15 residues long.

J is TRBJ2-5 and V is TRBV12-3 or TRBV12-4; D possibly uses TRBD1 or TRBD2 (7 bases each). CDR3 size: 15 residues. Trimming pared 6 bases from V and 5 bases from J, leaving 19 bases between. CDR3 sequence (DNA): TGTGCCAGCAGCTTTGGGGGAGGGGGCCGGGAGACCCAGTACTTC. As protein: CASSFGGGGRETQYF.

J is TRBJ2-3 and V is TRBV9; 12 positions match TRBD1. V was clipped by 2 bases and J by 4 bases; unmatched bases: 2. This CDR3 is 15 amino acids long. The germline V gene encodes CDR1 SGDLS and CDR2 YYNGEE. The CDR3 nucleotides read TGTGCCAGCAGCGTCGGGACAGGGGGCCCAGATACGCAGTATTTT. Its protein product is CASSVGTGGPDTQYF.

V and J are TRBV12-3 or TRBV12-4 and TRBJ2-5; D is possibly TRBD2 (5 bases). This CDR3 spans 13 amino acids. The V and J ends lost 8 bases and 3 bases respectively, with 13 bases between them. In nucleotides, the CDR3 is TGTGCCAGCGGCCGGACTGGGGAAGAGACCCAGTACTTC. This codes for CASGRTGEETQYF.

To note about this clonotype: A clone one base away is much larger, so this may be a read error. V and J are TRBV29-1 and TRBJ2-5, with 7 bases fitting TRBD2. CDR1 and CDR2 (germline): SQVTM, ANQGSEA. The CDR3 sequence is 13 residues long. V dropped 3 bases and J dropped 13; count of bases not matched to a gene: 14. In nucleotides, the CDR3 is TGCAGCGTTGACCTACTAGCGCGAGCCCCTCTGTACTTC. It encodes CSVDLLARAPLYF. Supplemented by reference TRBV29-1 and TRBJ2-5, the full variable domain reads SAVISQKPSRDICQRGTSLTIQCQVDSQVTMMFWYRQQPGQSLTLIATANQGSEATYESGFVIDKFPISRPNLTFSTLTVSNMSPEDSSIYLCSVDLLARAPLYFGPGTRLLVL.

The chain joins TRBV25-1 to TRBJ1-2, with D perhaps matching TRBD1 (5 bases). Germline loops: CDR1 MGHDK, CDR2 SYGVNS. V was trimmed by 10 bases and J by 8 bases, leaving 17 bases between them. This CDR3 is 12 amino acids long. CDR3: CATTGPVGGYTF. The CDR3 nucleotides are TGTGCCACCACGGGGCCTGTGGGAGGCTACACCTTC.

This clonotype has just a few counts. The J gene is TRBJ2-1, the V gene TRBV14; D is unclear. Germline-derived CDR1 and CDR2 are SGHDN and FVKESK. V lost 1 base to trimming and J lost 8 bases, with 9 bases between them. This CDR3 spans 13 amino acids. CDR3 protein: CASSQVSWDEQFF. The CDR3 nucleotides are TGTGCCAGCAGCCAAGTTTCTTGGGATGAGCAGTTCTTC. The entire variable domain, with the rest obtained from reference TRBV14 and TRBJ2-1, is as follows: EAGVTQFPSHSVIEKGQTVTLRCDPISGHDNLYWYRRVMGKEIKFLLHFVKESKQDESGMPNNRFLAERTGGTYSTLKVQPAELEDSGVYFCASSQVSWDEQFFGPGTRLTVL.

Comments on this clonotype: One junction end does not reproduce the germline sequence, and a read error may be involved. The chain couples TRBV29-1 to TRBJ2-3; D is unclear. CDR1 and CDR2 (germline): SQVTM, ANQGSEA. The CDR3 loop spans 11 amino acids. CDR3 bases: TGTTCTCATTCGAGCACAGATACGCAGTATTTT. It yields the protein CSHSSTDTQYF.

There are a few counts of this clonotype. The chain uses TRBV9 and TRBJ1-5, with TRBD1 as a possible D gene (5 bases). The CDR3 runs 14 residues. Germline CDR1 and CDR2: SGDLS and YYNGEE. Trimming removed 0 bases from V and 7 bases from J, with 11 bases in between. CDR3 DNA sequence: TGTGCCAGCAGCGTAGGGTCAGGGACGCAGCCCCAGCATTTT. Amino acid sequence: CASSVGSGTQPQHF.

CDR3 region: CASSFGLASYEQYV. The CDR3 bases are TGTGCCAGCAGTTTCGGGCTAGCTAGCTACGAGCAGTACGTC. V usage is TRBV12-3 or TRBV12-4 and J usage is TRBJ2-5; weak D call: TRBD2 (5 bases). The DNA end is more similar to TRBJ2-7, so the J call may be wrong. The CDR3 consists of 14 residues.